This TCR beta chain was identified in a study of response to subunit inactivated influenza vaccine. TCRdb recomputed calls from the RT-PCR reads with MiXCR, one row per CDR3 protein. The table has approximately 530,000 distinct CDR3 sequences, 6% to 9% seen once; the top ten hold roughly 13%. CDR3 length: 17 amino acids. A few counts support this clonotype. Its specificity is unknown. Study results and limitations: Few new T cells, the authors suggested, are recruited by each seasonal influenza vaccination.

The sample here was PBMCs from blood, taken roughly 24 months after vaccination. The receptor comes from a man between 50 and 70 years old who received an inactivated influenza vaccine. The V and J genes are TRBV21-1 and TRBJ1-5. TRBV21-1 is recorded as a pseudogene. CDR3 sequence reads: CASSKPIRAQRNQPQHF. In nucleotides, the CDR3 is TGTGCCAGCAGCAAGCCAATCCGGGCCCAACGTAATCAGCCCCAGCATTTT.